These T cell receptor beta chains were read from a single sample in a study of breast tumors, draining lymph nodes, adjacent tissues. TCRdb re-called the multiplex PCR reads through MiXCR, storing one row per CDR3 protein. The table lists more than 200,000 distinct CDR3 sequences, less than 40% of them singletons, with 1.4% in the top ten. Material: axillary lymph node tissue. The receptors shown here come from a female donor with breast cancer. Some clones in this sample may be carry-over from other donors' samples. Both conserved end residues are part of each CDR3. A D gene is named only where the DNA matches it firmly.

V	D	length	J	CDR3
TRBV7-9	NA	15	TRBJ2-7	CASSRGSKGRGEQYF
TRBV19	NA	14	TRBJ2-7	CASSTRRGSYEQYF
TRBV11-3	NA	15	TRBJ2-7	CASSPYEGGLEEQYF
TRBV5-8	NA	14	TRBJ1-1	CASSPRGVNTEAFF
TRBV6-5	NA	14	TRBJ2-3	CASSYSGNTDTQYF
TRBV6-1	TRBD1	18	TRBJ1-2	CASSEWGQGKVRVYGYTF
TRBV5-5	TRBD1	15	TRBJ2-7	CASSLARDRGREQYF
TRBV6-5	NA	17	TRBJ1-2	CASSHSGTNSPVYGYTF
TRBV20-1	NA	13	TRBJ2-7	CSTSMGGYYEQYF
TRBV19	NA	15	TRBJ2-1	CASSIGRGHYNEQFF
TRBV7-2	TRBD2	15	TRBJ2-7	CASSLQGLAVYEQYF
TRBV24-1	NA	14	TRBJ2-1	CATSDPGIADEQFF
TRBV6-6	TRBD2	14	TRBJ2-5	CASRKEGGQETQYF
TRBV15	TRBD1	15	TRBJ1-2	CATSRASGGNYGYTF
TRBV10-3	NA	12	TRBJ1-1	CAISEQVTEAFF
TRBV7-8	NA	16	TRBJ1-2	CASSLGPGPTNYGYTF
TRBV5-1	NA	15	TRBJ2-3	CASSPWTVNTDTQYF
TRBV20-1	TRBD2	16	TRBJ2-7	CSAHPGTSGHSYEQYF
TRBV28	NA	14	TRBJ2-7	CASTTQISDYEQYF
TRBV19	NA	14	TRBJ1-6	CAGSDWGTNSPLHF
TRBV20-1	NA	16	TRBJ2-5	CSARDLLEGSMETQYF
TRBV20-1	TRBD1	15	TRBJ2-1	CSARGGGQGIDEQFF
TRBV12-5	TRBD1	13	TRBJ1-6	CASGLGQGSSLHF
TRBV11-3	NA	16	TRBJ2-5	CASSLGITGLQETQYF
TRBV25-1	TRBD2	12	TRBJ2-1	CASVNSAGGRIF
TRBV25-1	NA	19	TRBJ1-5	CASSEIRGAAIRGNQPQHF
TRBV28	NA	12	TRBJ2-3	CASSLYRDTQYF